These T cell receptor beta chains were read from a single sample in a study of cytomegalovirus exposure and HLA in healthy donors. Assay: immunoSEQ multiplex PCR; the TCRdb copy retains only in-frame clones and omits some. The sample has about 170,000 clones; about four fifths are singletons. The sample consisted of PBMCs. The receptors were gathered from a man under 40 in good health and CMV-seropositive. CDR3s include the opening cysteine and the closing phenylalanine or tryptophan. A D gene is named only where the DNA matches it firmly.

>NA|TRBV15|TRBJ1-4
CATSRGNTGSTNEKLFF
>TRBD1|TRBV27|TRBJ1-2
CASSLIWGTGDGYTF
>NA|TRBV14|TRBJ2-1
CASSQVGGVDEQFF
>NA|TRBV5-1|TRBJ2-3
CASSLEPPDTQYF
>NA|TRBV7-2|TRBJ2-3
CASSFVPPPDTQYF
>NA|TRBV12-2|TRBJ1-2
CASRLALFDGRMGGYTF
>NA|TRBV11-2|TRBJ1-2
CASSLGAGAGYTF
>NA|TRBV7-9|TRBJ1-1
CASSRRGLLDPRGTEAFF
>TRBD1|TRBV28|TRBJ1-1
CASRVETGGREAFF
>NA|TRBV6-9|TRBJ2-1
CASSYAPRNLEFF
>NA|TRBV5-1|TRBJ2-3
CASTPGVRADTQYF
>TRBD1|TRBV7-9|TRBJ1-3
CSSSSRQGNGNTIYF